Only a few counts were recorded for the clone carrying this T cell receptor beta chain. The V gene lost 5 bases and the J gene lost 2 bases, with 13 bases spanning the gap. Germline V CDR1 and CDR2: MDHEN, SYDVKM. This CDR3 has 15 amino acids. The data derive from a study of T cells in Graves' hyperthyroidism and ophthalmopathy. RNA transcripts gave rise to amplified TCR beta CDR3 regions. The HTBI primer set served for first-round RT-PCR of the TCR CDR3. Each CDR3 protein gets one entry after TCRdb re-called the multiplex PCR reads with MiXCR. Found here are 300,000 or so distinct CDR3 sequences, over 20% of them singletons; the top ten hold 50%.

The sequenced sample consisted of blood. The J gene is TRBJ1-3, the V gene TRBV28; D is ambiguous. The receptor was isolated from a woman aged 45-65 years with Graves' hyperthyroidism. The CDR3 protein is CASSTGDYAGNTIYF. The CDR3 bases are TGTGCCAGCAGTACTGGTGATTACGCTGGAAACACCATATATTTT.